One and the same sample provided the 32 T cell receptor beta chains below, sequenced in a study of identical twins. TCRdb recomputed calls from the 5' RACE reads with MiXCR, one row per CDR3 protein. The table shows around 690,000 distinct CDR3 sequences, with 21% occurring only once. These data were likewise used in another study, on T cells expressing NK-cell markers.

The specimen was PBMCs. The receptors originated from a young woman in good health.

This clonotype was recorded at least ten times. V gene TRBV18 combines with J gene TRBJ2-7; D possibly uses TRBD1 or TRBD2 (5 bases each). Trimming took 2 bases from V and 3 from J, leaving 14 bases between them. In germline, CDR1 is KGHSH, CDR2 LQKENI. The CDR3 runs to 15 residues. CDR3 in amino acids: CASSPRDDPFYEQYF. CDR3 nucleotide sequence: TGTGCCAGCTCACCAAGGGACGACCCATTCTACGAGCAGTACTTC.

This chain connects TRBV6-6 to TRBJ1-2; D is uncertain. CDR1 and CDR2 (germline): MNHNY, SVGAGI (reference sequence). The CDR3 runs to 13 residues. The V gene lost 8 bases and the J gene lost 6 bases, with 16 bases spanning the gap. CDR3 nucleotide sequence: TGTGCCAGCCGGCCACCGCGGATTCATGGCTACACCTTC. Protein: CASRPPRIHGYTF.

This clonotype was seen a few times. The chain combines TRBV20-1 with TRBJ2-3; D is unresolved. The CDR3 spans 13 residues. Germline CDR1 DFQATT, CDR2 SNEGSKA (reference sequence). V was clipped by 1 base and J by 6 bases, with 11 bases between them. As DNA, the CDR3 is TGCAGTGCTAGAGGTCTTAATCGCGATACGCAGTATTTT. As protein: CSARGLNRDTQYF.

The chain employs TRBV5-1 and TRBJ2-1; no firm D call. Germline V gene data show CDR1 as SGHRS and CDR2 as YFSETQ. This CDR3 has 13 amino acids. The V end was cut by 5 bases, the J end by 8 bases, with 14 bases between. The CDR3 region is CASRVRAADEQFF. CDR3 nucleotides: TGCGCCAGCAGGGTCAGAGCTGCGGATGAGCAGTTCTTC.

The chain recombines TRBV20-1 with TRBJ2-3; 8 nucleotides line up with TRBD2. Germline V CDR1 and CDR2: DFQATT, SNEGSKA (reference sequence). This CDR3 region has 17 residues. The V segment lost 5 bases and the J segment 5 bases; nucleotides outside the gene matches: 18. Here the CDR3 DNA reads TGCAGTGCTCTCACCGCAGGGTGGAGCGGGGGTGAAGATACGCAGTATTTT. This codes for CSALTAGWSGGEDTQYF.

This chain connects TRBV7-8 to TRBJ2-1; 11 bases agree with TRBD2. The junction had 6 bases not matched to a gene; V was cut back by 8 bases and J by 9 bases. Looked up from germline, CDR1 is SGHVS and CDR2 is FQNEAQ. The CDR3 is made up of 13 amino acids. The CDR3 nucleotides are TGTGCCAGCTATCTAGCGGGAGGCTCTGAGCAGTTCTTC. Amino acids: CASYLAGGSEQFF.

This clonotype was detected ten times or more. The chain combines TRBV20-1 with TRBJ2-1; D not resolved. The germline V gene encodes CDR1 DFQATT and CDR2 SNEGSKA (reference sequence). The CDR3 contains 11 residues. The germline V and J ends were trimmed by 3 bases and 5 bases, with 5 bases remaining between them. As DNA, the CDR3 is TGCAGTGCTAGGTCGGACAATGAGCAGTTCTTC. Protein product: CSARSDNEQFF.

V usage is TRBV12-3 or TRBV12-4 and J usage is TRBJ2-4, with D perhaps TRBD1 (6 bases). V lost 4 bases to trimming and J lost 0 bases, with 13 bases between them. The CDR3 spans 16 residues. The CDR3 sequence is CASSSTGFLAKNIQYF. As DNA, the CDR3 is TGTGCCAGCAGTTCTACAGGGTTCCTAGCCAAAAACATTCAGTACTTC.

The chain is built from TRBV5-1 and TRBJ2-3, with 8 bases aligning to TRBD2. The CDR3 contains 16 residues. The J segment lost 2 bases and the V segment lost 3 bases, leaving 8 bases of the junction unmatched. Germline V gives CDR1 SGHRS, CDR2 YFSETQ. The CDR3 nucleotides are TGCGCCAGCAGCTCCTTGGGACTAGGGGCCACAGATACGCAGTATTTT. This sequence encodes CASSSLGLGATDTQYF.

The J gene is TRBJ1-1, the V gene TRBV4-1, with D perhaps TRBD1 (5 bases). Looked up from germline, CDR1 is MGHRA and CDR2 is YSYEKL. The CDR3 spans 16 residues. Trimming removed 1 base from V and 5 bases from J, with 17 bases in between. This CDR3 is CASSQVLSQGGTEAFF. In DNA form, the CDR3 reads TGCGCCAGCAGCCAAGTCTTGTCGCAGGGCGGAACTGAAGCTTTCTTT.

In this sample, this clonotype turned up a few times. This chain links TRBV5-1 with TRBJ2-5, with TRBD2 as a possible D gene (5 bases). Per the germline V gene, CDR1 is SGHRS and CDR2 is YFSETQ. Trimming pared 7 bases from V and 7 bases from J, leaving 11 bases between. The length of the CDR3 is 11 residues. This CDR3 reads CASGIGGTQYF. The CDR3 DNA reads as TGCGCCAGCGGGATAGGAGGGACCCAGTACTTC. Supplemented by reference TRBV5-1 and TRBJ2-5, the full variable domain reads KAGVTQTPRYLIKTRGQQVTLSCSPISGHRSVSWYQQTPGQGLQFLFEYFSETQRNKGNFPGRFSGRQFSNSRSEMNVSTLELGDSALYLCASGIGGTQYFGPGTRLLVL.

In this sample, this clonotype turned up many times. This chain connects TRBV6-5 to TRBJ2-5; D unresolved. V was clipped by 2 bases and J by 1 base, with 5 bases between them. The CDR3 is made up of 13 amino acids. Germline CDR1 and CDR2: MNHEY and SVGAGI. The CDR3 region is CASSYRSQETQYF. The CDR3 coding sequence is TGTGCCAGCAGTTACCGCAGCCAAGAGACCCAGTACTTC.

This chain connects TRBV6-5 to TRBJ2-3; no definite D call. The germline V gene has CDR1 MNHEY and CDR2 SVGAGI. The length of the CDR3 is 14 residues. V was trimmed by 2 bases and J by 6 bases, leaving 12 bases between them. The CDR3 DNA follows: TGTGCCAGCAGTTACCCGTCCCGAGCCGATACGCAGTATTTT. It translates to CASSYPSRADTQYF.

This clonotype appeared a few times. This chain uses TRBV20-1 with TRBJ2-4; 8 bases are shared with TRBD1. V lost 3 bases and J lost 1; bases outside the gene matches: 5. Germline values: CDR1 DFQATT, CDR2 SNEGSKA (reference sequence). This CDR3 spans 15 amino acids. CDR3 bases: TGCAGTGCTAGTAGGACAGGGTCGGCCAAAAACATTCAGTACTTC. This gives the protein CSASRTGSAKNIQYF.

This chain joins TRBV7-2 and TRBJ2-5; the D gene could be TRBD1 or TRBD2 (5 bases each). Germline loops: CDR1 SGHTA, CDR2 FQGNSA. Trimming took 1 base from V and 9 from J, leaving 18 bases between them. The CDR3 length is 15 residues. This chain's CDR3 is CASSLGADGGRAQYF. The CDR3 nucleotides are TGTGCCAGCAGCTTAGGAGCGGACGGAGGCAGGGCCCAGTACTTC.

In its sample, this clonotype was seen many times. This chain joins TRBV6-1 and TRBJ2-1; 10 bases agree with TRBD1. CDR3 length: 14 amino acids. J lost 9 bases, V lost 11 bases, and 13 bases had no gene match. CDR1 and CDR2 (germline): MNHNS, SASEGT. CDR3 DNA sequence: TGTGCCGGGGGTTGGGGACAGGGGTTAATTGAGCAGTTCTTC. It codes for CAGGWGQGLIEQFF.

This chain links TRBV24-1 with TRBJ2-3, with 7 bases aligning to TRBD1. With V trimmed by 4 bases and J by 0 bases, 6 bases remained unmatched. The CDR3 runs 16 residues. Germline CDR1 and CDR2: KGHDR and SFDVKD. The CDR3 spells CATSDPTGSSTDTQYF. The CDR3 DNA reads as TGTGCCACCAGTGACCCGACAGGGTCTAGCACAGATACGCAGTATTTT.

This clonotype was seen only a few times. V and J are TRBV7-3 and TRBJ2-1, with no clear D. The germline CDR1 and CDR2 sequences are SGHTA and FQGTGA. This CDR3 is 15 amino acids long. Trimming took 5 bases from V and 0 from J, leaving 11 bases between them. The CDR3 DNA sequence: TGTGCCAGCAGCCCCTCGGTACGCTCCTACAATGAGCAGTTCTTC. It is translated as CASSPSVRSYNEQFF.

This chain joins TRBV7-2 and TRBJ2-1; TRBD1 is a possible D gene (6 bases). Germline V gene lookup returns CDR1 SGHTA and CDR2 FQGNSA. The V and J ends lost 1 base and 0 bases respectively, with 7 bases between them. The CDR3 covers 15 residues. The CDR3 protein is CASSLVGASYNEQFF. CDR3 in DNA: TGTGCCAGCAGCTTAGTGGGGGCCTCCTACAATGAGCAGTTCTTC.

J is TRBJ1-5 and V is TRBV29-1; TRBD1 is a possible D gene (6 bases). The CDR3 consists of 12 residues. Per the germline V gene, CDR1 is SQVTM and CDR2 is ANQGSEA. Deletions cut 6 bases from V and 9 bases from J, with 15 bases between. This CDR3 is CSVGGPGSPQHF. The CDR3 bases are TGCAGCGTGGGGGGCCCGGGATCGCCCCAGCATTTT. The complete variable domain, with remaining parts taken from reference TRBV29-1 and TRBJ1-5, reads SAVISQKPSRDICQRGTSLTIQCQVDSQVTMMFWYRQQPGQSLTLIATANQGSEATYESGFVIDKFPISRPNLTFSTLTVSNMSPEDSSIYLCSVGGPGSPQHFGDGTRLSIL.

J is TRBJ2-1 and V is TRBV20-1, with TRBD2 identical over 15 bases. CDR1 is DFQATT, CDR2 SNEGSKA, per germline (reference sequence). This CDR3 has 16 residues. Here the CDR3 DNA reads TGCAGCGCCCGGGGACTAGCGGGAGGATCCTACAATGAGCAGTTCTTC. It yields the protein CSARGLAGGSYNEQFF.

The sample holds a few counts of this clonotype. The V call is TRBV20-1, the J call TRBJ2-7; D unresolved. Germline V gene sequence: CDR1 DFQATT, CDR2 SNEGSKA (reference sequence). This CDR3 region has 10 residues. Written as DNA, the CDR3 is TGCAGGGACCTATTGGACGAGCAGTACTTC. Translated: CRDLLDEQYF.

This clonotype was picked up a small number of times. The chain is built from TRBV5-1 and TRBJ2-6, with D possibly TRBD1 on 5 matching bases. This CDR3 spans 16 amino acids. CDR1 is SGHRS, CDR2 YFSETQ, per germline. V lost 2 bases to trimming and J lost 4 bases, with 13 bases between them. CDR3 sequence: CASSFFPGSGANVLTF. The CDR3 bases are TGCGCCAGCAGCTTTTTCCCAGGGTCCGGGGCCAACGTCCTGACTTTC. Supplemented by reference TRBV5-1 and TRBJ2-6, the full variable domain reads KAGVTQTPRYLIKTRGQQVTLSCSPISGHRSVSWYQQTPGQGLQFLFEYFSETQRNKGNFPGRFSGRQFSNSRSEMNVSTLELGDSALYLCASSFFPGSGANVLTFGAGSRLTVL.

This clonotype was counted many times. The V gene is TRBV9, the J gene TRBJ2-2, with D uncertain. In germline, CDR1 is SGDLS, CDR2 YYNGEE. The CDR3 runs 12 residues. With 2 bases removed from V and 6 bases from J, the gap between germline ends came to 5 bases. The CDR3 region is CASSVAAGELFF. The CDR3 DNA reads TGTGCCAGCAGCGTTGCGGCCGGGGAGCTGTTTTTT.

At least ten counts were recorded for this clonotype. The rearrangement joins TRBV5-1 to TRBJ2-3; 7 bases line up with TRBD1. Germline V CDR1 and CDR2: SGHRS, YFSETQ. With V trimmed by 0 bases and J by 9 bases, 10 bases remained unmatched. This CDR3 comprises 15 residues. Here the CDR3 reads CASSLGQGALGTQYF. The CDR3 DNA follows: TGCGCCAGCAGCTTGGGACAGGGAGCTTTGGGCACGCAGTATTTT.

This clonotype was seen a few times. The chain joins TRBV5-1 to TRBJ2-7, with a tentative D call TRBD2 (5 bases). With 4 bases removed from V and 11 bases from J, the gap between germline ends came to 13 bases. Germline V gene data show CDR1 as SGHRS and CDR2 as YFSETQ. CDR3 size: 11 residues. DNA for the CDR3: TGCGCCAGCAGCGACGGGAATTCTAAGTACTTC. Translating it yields CASSDGNSKYF.

This clonotype was detected ten times or more. This chain's CDR3 is CASSLGGFDNEQFF. The CDR3 DNA reads TGCGCCAGCAGCTTGGGAGGATTCGACAATGAGCAGTTCTTC. This rearrangement joins TRBV5-1 to TRBJ2-1; D is undetermined. V lost 0 bases to trimming and J lost 5 bases, with 9 bases between them. This CDR3 has 14 amino acids. CDR1 is SGHRS, CDR2 YFSETQ, per germline.

This clonotype was seen only a few times. This CDR3 is CASSYYAGTGNTGELFF. The CDR3 nucleotides read TGCGCCAGCAGTTATTACGCCGGGACAGGGAACACCGGGGAGCTGTTTTTT. The chain employs TRBV5-1 and TRBJ2-2, with 8 positions matching TRBD1. The trim removed 5 bases at V and 1 base at J, leaving 10 bases unmatched. Germline assignment: CDR1 SGHRS and CDR2 YFSETQ. This CDR3 is built from 17 residues.

This clonotype showed up many times. The rearrangement uses TRBV10-3 and TRBJ2-1; no clear D. V gave up 4 bases and J gave up 7 bases, with 8 bases separating them. The CDR3 runs 12 residues. Germline CDR1 reads ENHRY; CDR2 reads SYGVKD. The CDR3 loop reads CAISVLRNEQFF. Written as DNA, the CDR3 is TGTGCCATCAGTGTTCTGCGGAATGAGCAGTTCTTC.

V usage is TRBV29-1 and J usage is TRBJ2-1; 11 nucleotides line up with TRBD2. The V segment lost 6 bases and the J segment 9 bases; nucleotides outside the gene matches: 7. CDR1 and CDR2 (germline): SQVTM, ANQGSEA. The CDR3 consists of 13 residues. The DNA of the CDR3 is TGCAGCGTGGATGGACTAGCGGGTTTTGAGCAGTTCTTC. It yields the protein CSVDGLAGFEQFF.

This clonotype was counted between two and nine times. The chain combines TRBV12-3 or TRBV12-4 with TRBJ2-7; a possible D gene is TRBD1 (6 bases). Trimming pared 6 bases from V and 4 bases from J, leaving 13 bases between. This CDR3 spans 13 amino acids. The chain's CDR3 is CASSGGQRYEQYF. For the CDR3, the DNA is TGTGCCAGCAGCGGTGGACAGCGGTACGAGCAGTACTTC.

The V and J genes are TRBV27 and TRBJ2-3, with a possible D match to TRBD2 (5 bases). Germline V CDR1 and CDR2: MNHEY, SMNVEV (reference sequence). The CDR3 consists of 13 residues. DNA for the CDR3: TGTGCTAGCGCCCGTCCTTACACAGATACGCAGTATTTT. Translating gives CASARPYTDTQYF.